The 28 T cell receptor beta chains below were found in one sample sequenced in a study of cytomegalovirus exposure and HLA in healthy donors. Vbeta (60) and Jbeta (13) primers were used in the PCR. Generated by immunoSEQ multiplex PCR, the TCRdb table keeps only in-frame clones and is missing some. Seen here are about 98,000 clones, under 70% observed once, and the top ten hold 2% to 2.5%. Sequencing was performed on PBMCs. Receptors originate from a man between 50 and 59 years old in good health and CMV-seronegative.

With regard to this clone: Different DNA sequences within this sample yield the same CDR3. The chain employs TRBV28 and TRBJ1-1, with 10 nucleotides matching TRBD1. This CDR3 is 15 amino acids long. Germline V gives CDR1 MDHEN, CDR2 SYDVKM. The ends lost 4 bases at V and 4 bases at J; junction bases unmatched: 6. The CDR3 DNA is TGTGCCAGCAGTTCTTTGACAGGGGGCTCCACTGAAGCTTTCTTT. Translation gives CASSSLTGGSTEAFF.

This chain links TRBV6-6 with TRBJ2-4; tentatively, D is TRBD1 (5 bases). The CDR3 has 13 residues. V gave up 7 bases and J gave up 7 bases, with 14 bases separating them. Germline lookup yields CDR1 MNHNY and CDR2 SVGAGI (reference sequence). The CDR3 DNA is TGTGCCAGCACCCAAATGACAGCTAACATTCAGTACTTC. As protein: CASTQMTANIQYF.

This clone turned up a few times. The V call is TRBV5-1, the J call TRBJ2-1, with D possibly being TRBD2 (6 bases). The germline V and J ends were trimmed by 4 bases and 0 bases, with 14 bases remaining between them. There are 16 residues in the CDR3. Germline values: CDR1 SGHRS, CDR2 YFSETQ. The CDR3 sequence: CASSPEGRSSYNEQFF. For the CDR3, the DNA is TGCGCCAGCAGCCCGGAGGGGCGGAGCTCCTACAATGAGCAGTTCTTC.

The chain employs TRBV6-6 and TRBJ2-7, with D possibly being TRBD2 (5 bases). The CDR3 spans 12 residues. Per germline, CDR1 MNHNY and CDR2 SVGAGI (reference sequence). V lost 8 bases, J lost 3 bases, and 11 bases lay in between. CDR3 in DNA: TGTGCCAGCGAGGGTCGCGGCTACGAGCAGTACTTC. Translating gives CASEGRGYEQYF.

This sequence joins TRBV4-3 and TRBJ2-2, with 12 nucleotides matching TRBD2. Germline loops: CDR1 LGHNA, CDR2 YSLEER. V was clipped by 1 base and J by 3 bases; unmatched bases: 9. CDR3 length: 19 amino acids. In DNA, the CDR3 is TGCGCCAGCAGCCAAGGTTTCGGGCTAGCGGGGGGGTACACCGGGGAGCTGTTTTTT. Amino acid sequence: CASSQGFGLAGGYTGELFF.

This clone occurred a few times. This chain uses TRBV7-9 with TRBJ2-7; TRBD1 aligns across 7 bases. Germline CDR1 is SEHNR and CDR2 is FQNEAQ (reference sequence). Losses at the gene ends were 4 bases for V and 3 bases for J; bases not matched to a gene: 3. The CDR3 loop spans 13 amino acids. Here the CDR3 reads CASSSGQNYEQYF. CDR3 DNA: TGTGCCAGCAGCTCGGGACAGAACTACGAGCAGTACTTC.

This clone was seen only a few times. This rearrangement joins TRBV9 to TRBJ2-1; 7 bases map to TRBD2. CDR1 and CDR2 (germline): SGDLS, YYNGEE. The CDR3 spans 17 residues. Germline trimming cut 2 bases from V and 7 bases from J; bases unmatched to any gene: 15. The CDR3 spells CASSVSSGGNTGNEQFF. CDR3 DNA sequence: TGTGCCAGCAGCGTCTCTAGCGGTGGCAATACGGGGAATGAGCAGTTCTTC.

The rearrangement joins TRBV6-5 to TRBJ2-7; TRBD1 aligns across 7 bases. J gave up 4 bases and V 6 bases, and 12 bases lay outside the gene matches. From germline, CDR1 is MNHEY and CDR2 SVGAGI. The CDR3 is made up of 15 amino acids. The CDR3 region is CASRRGRDRLYEQYF. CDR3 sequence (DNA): TGTGCCAGCAGGAGAGGTCGGGACAGATTATACGAGCAGTACTTC.

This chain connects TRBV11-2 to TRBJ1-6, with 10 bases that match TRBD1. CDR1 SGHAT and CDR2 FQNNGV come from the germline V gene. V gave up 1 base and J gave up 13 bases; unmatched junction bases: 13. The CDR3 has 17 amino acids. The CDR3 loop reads CASSLGGSGQGSRPLHF. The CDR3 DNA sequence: TGTGCCAGCAGCTTAGGGGGGTCGGGACAGGGGTCTCGGCCCCTCCACTTT.

The chain's CDR3 is CASSSTPLAGNTGELFF. CDR3 bases: TGTGCCAGCAGCTCGACCCCACTAGCGGGAAACACCGGGGAGCTGTTTTTT. The chain employs TRBV11-2 and TRBJ2-2; 10 bases match TRBD2. V was clipped by 4 bases and J by 2 bases; unmatched bases: 7. The CDR3 spans 17 residues. The germline CDR1 and CDR2 sequences are SGHAT and FQNNGV. Supplemented by reference TRBV11-2 and TRBJ2-2, the full variable domain reads EAGVAQSPRYKIIEKRQSVAFWCNPISGHATLYWYQQILGQGPKLLIQFQNNGVVDDSQLPKDRFSAERLKGVDSTLKIQPAKLEDSAVYLCASSSTPLAGNTGELFFGEGSRLTVL.

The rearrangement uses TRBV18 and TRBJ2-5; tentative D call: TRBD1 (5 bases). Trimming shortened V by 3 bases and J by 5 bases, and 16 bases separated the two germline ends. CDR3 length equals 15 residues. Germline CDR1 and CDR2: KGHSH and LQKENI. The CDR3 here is CASSPNQGSLETQYF. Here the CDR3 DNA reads TGTGCCAGCTCACCTAACCAGGGCTCCCTGGAGACCCAGTACTTC. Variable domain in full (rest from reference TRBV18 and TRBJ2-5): NAGVMQNPRHLVRRRGQEARLRCSPMKGHSHVYWYRQLPEEGLKFMVYLQKENIIDESGMPKERFSAEFPKEGPSILRIQQVVRGDSAAYFCASSPNQGSLETQYFGPGTRLLVL.

This chain's CDR3 is CASSWRDGGSGELFF. CDR3 DNA sequence: TGTGCCAGCAGCTGGCGGGATGGAGGATCCGGGGAGCTGTTTTTT. The J gene is TRBJ2-2, the V gene TRBV5-4; D perhaps matches TRBD2 (6 bases). Germline V gene data show CDR1 as SGHNT and CDR2 as YYREEE (reference sequence). The CDR3 runs to 15 residues. V was shortened by 3 bases and J by 6 bases, with 15 bases between the two germline ends.

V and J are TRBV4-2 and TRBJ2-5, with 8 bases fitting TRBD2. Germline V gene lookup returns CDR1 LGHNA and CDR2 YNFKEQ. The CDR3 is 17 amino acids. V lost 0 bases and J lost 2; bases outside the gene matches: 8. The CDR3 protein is CASSQDGQRGWQETQYF. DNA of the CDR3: TGTGCCAGCAGCCAAGACGGCCAGCGGGGGTGGCAAGAGACCCAGTACTTC.

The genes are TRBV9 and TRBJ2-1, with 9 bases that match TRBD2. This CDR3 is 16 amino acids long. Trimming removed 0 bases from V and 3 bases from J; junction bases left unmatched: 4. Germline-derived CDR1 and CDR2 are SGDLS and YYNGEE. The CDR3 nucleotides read TGTGCCAGCAGCGTAGTGGGGCGGGGGGGCTACAATGAGCAGTTCTTC. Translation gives CASSVVGRGGYNEQFF.

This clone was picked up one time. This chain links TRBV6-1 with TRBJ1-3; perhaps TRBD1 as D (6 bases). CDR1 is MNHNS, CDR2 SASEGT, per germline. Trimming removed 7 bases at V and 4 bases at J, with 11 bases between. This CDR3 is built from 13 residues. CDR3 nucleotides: TGTGCCAGCATCCCAGGGGCAGGAAACACCATATATTTT. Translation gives CASIPGAGNTIYF.

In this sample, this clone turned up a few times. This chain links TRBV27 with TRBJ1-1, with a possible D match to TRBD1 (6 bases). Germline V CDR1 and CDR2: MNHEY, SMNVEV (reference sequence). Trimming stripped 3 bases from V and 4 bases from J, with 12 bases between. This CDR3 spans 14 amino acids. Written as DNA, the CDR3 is TGTGCCAGCAGTTTGTACAGGGATTTCACTGAAGCTTTCTTT. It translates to CASSLYRDFTEAFF.

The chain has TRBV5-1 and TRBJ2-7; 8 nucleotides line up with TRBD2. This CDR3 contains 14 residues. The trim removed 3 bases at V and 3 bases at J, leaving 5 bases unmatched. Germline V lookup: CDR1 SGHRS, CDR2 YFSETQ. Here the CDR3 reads CASSSGGRYYEQYF. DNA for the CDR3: TGCGCCAGCAGCTCGGGAGGGAGATACTACGAGCAGTACTTC.

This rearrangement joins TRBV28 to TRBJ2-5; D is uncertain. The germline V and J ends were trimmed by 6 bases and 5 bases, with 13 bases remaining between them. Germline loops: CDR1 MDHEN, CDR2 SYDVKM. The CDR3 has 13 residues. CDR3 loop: CASSPTPRETQYF. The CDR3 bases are TGTGCCAGCAGCCCAACCCCCCGGGAGACCCAGTACTTC.

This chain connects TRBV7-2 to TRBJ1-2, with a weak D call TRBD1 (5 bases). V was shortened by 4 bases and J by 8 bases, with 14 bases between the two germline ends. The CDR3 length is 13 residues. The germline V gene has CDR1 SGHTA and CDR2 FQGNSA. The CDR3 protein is CASSSPTVGGYTF. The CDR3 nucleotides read TGTGCCAGCAGCTCCCCGACAGTCGGGGGCTACACCTTC.

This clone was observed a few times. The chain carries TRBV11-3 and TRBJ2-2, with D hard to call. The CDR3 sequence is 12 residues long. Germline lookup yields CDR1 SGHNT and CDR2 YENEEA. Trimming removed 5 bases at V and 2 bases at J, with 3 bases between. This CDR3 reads CASSLNTGELFF. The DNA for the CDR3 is TGTGCCAGCAGCCTAAACACCGGGGAGCTGTTTTTT.

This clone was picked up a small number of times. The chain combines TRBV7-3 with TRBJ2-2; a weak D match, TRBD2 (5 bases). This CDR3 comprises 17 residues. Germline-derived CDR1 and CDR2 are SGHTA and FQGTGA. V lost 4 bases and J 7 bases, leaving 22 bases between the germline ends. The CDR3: CASSSGRGGLRSGELFF. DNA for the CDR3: TGTGCCAGCAGCTCTGGTCGGGGTGGGCTGCGGAGCGGGGAGCTGTTTTTT.

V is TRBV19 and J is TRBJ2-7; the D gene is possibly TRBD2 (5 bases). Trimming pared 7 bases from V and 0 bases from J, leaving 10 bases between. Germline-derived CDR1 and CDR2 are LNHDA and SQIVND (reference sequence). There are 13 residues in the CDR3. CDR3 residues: CASNGGPSYEQYF. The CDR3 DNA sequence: TGTGCCAGTAACGGCGGGCCCTCCTACGAGCAGTACTTC.

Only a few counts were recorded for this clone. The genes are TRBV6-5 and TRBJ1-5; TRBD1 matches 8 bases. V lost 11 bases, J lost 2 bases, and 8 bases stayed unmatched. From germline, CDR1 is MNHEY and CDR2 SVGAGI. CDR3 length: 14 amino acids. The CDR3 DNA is TGTGCCGCTCAGACAGGGGTGGGCAATCAGCCCCAGCATTTT. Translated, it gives CAAQTGVGNQPQHF.

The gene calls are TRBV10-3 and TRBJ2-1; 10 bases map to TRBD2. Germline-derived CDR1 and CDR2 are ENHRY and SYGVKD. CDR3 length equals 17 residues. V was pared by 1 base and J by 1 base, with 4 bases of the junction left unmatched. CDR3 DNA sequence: TGTGCCATCAGTGAGTACCCTAGCGGGGGATCCTACAATGAGCAGTTCTTC. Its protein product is CAISEYPSGGSYNEQFF.

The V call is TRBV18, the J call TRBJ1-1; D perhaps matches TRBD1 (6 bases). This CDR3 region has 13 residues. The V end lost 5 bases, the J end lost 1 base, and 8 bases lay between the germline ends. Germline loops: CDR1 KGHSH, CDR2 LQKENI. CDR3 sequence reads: CASSEGQNTEAFF. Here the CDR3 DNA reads TGTGCCAGCTCAGAGGGACAGAACACTGAAGCTTTCTTT.

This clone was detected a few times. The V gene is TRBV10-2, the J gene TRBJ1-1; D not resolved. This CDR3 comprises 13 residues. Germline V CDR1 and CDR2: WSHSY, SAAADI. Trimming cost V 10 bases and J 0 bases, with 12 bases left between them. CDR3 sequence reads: CATNQIMNTEAFF. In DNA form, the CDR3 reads TGCGCCACCAACCAGATCATGAACACTGAAGCTTTCTTT.

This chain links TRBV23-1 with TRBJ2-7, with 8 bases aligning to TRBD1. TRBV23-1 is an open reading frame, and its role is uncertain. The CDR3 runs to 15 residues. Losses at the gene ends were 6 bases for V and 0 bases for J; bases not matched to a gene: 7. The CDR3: CASRPRDRRSYEQYF. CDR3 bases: TGCGCCAGCAGGCCAAGGGACAGGCGCTCCTACGAGCAGTACTTC.

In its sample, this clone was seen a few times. This chain's CDR3 is CASSVAGHSTDTQYF. In nucleotides, the CDR3 is TGTGCCAGCAGCGTAGCTGGCCATAGCACAGATACGCAGTATTTT. The chain uses TRBV9 and TRBJ2-3; D gene unclear. The germline V and J ends were trimmed by 0 bases and 0 bases, with 8 bases remaining between them. The germline gives CDR1 SGDLS, CDR2 YYNGEE. This CDR3 has 15 residues.